This T cell receptor (beta chain) was found in a study of T cell repertoires in cytomegalovirus infection. Study-wide background: Indications of both CMV infection and matching HLA type were provided by public TCR beta signatures.

The CDR3 loop spans 16 amino acids. Germline V CDR1 and CDR2: SEHNR, FQNEAQ (reference sequence). The germline V and J ends were trimmed by 5 bases and 4 bases, with 19 bases remaining between them. TCRdb reprocessed the reads via MiXCR and lists one record per CDR3 protein. The sample lists around 230,000 distinct CDR3 sequences; 6% to 8% were seen once. Notes on the study in general: The response measured ex vivo was dominated by TCR beta clonotypes (HLA-C-restricted and CMV-specific).

This clonotype was seen repeatedly, ten times or more. Its antigen is not identified. This clonotype originated in a human donor in good health (CMV status not recorded). Some clones in this sample may be carry-over from other donors' samples. This chain connects TRBV7-9 to TRBJ2-3; perhaps TRBD1 as D (5 bases). The sequencing sample was made of PBMCs. The CDR3 sequence is CASSVQTAPRADTQYF. The CDR3 DNA reads as TGTGCCAGCAGCGTACAGACAGCTCCTAGGGCAGATACGCAGTATTTT.